Sequencing of this T cell receptor (beta chain) was carried out in a study of follicular helper T cells after annual influenza vaccination. Germline CDR1 KGHSH, CDR2 LQKENI. V lost 3 bases, J lost 2 bases, and 9 bases stayed unmatched. The CDR3 has 17 amino acids. Data came from immunoSEQ multiplex PCR; TCRdb stores just in-frame clones and leaves some out. The table records 7,300 or so clones, roughly 88% of them present only once. Time point here: 2015-2016 season, 7 days after influenza vaccination. The chain is built from TRBV18 and TRBJ2-1; 8 nucleotides match TRBD2. This receptor was identified in an adult who received the influenza vaccine. Sequencing was performed on CXCR5+ CD38- circulating T follicular helper cells from blood, taken 7 days after influenza vaccination. This sample's subset: circulating Tfh, non-naive CD4+CXCR5+PD-1+ (ICOS+CD38+ or ICOS-CD38-). Here the CDR3 DNA reads TGTGCCAGCTCACCGAGTCCGGGACTAGTCCCCTACAATGAGCAGTTCTTC. Amino acids: CASSPSPGLVPYNEQFF.